The rows below give T cell receptor beta chains drawn from one sample of a study of early T cells in non-severe SARS-CoV-2 infection. TCRdb redid the calling of the 5' RACE reads with MiXCR, one entry per CDR3 protein. The sample includes roughly 40,000 distinct CDR3 sequences, about 12% of them seen just once. The sequenced material came from whole blood. The source of these receptors is an adult who was a healthcare worker with PCR-confirmed SARS-CoV-2 infection or an uninfected control (not recorded which). Each CDR3 is given with its conserved first and last residue.

J: TRBJ1-2
V: TRBV7-9
CDR3: CASSLDQDGYTF

J: TRBJ2-2
V: TRBV6-5
CDR3: CASLRTTNTGELFF

J: TRBJ2-3
V: TRBV18
CDR3: CASSRDSDTQYF

J: TRBJ1-1
V: TRBV5-8
CDR3: CASSPRRMWTATEAFF

J: TRBJ2-1
V: TRBV7-9
CDR3: CASSDGTSGRISEQFF

J: TRBJ2-6
V: TRBV6-6
CDR3: CASSYSTSMRANVLTF

J: TRBJ2-7
V: TRBV5-1
CDR3: CASSSQPVGEQYF

J: TRBJ2-2
V: TRBV10-2
CDR3: CASSESYPVYNTGELFF

J: TRBJ2-1
V: TRBV20-1
CDR3: CSARERVRMGGSYNEQFF

J: TRBJ2-5
V: TRBV11-1
CDR3: CASSTNPFWEETQYF